This entry lists 3 T cell receptor beta chains sequenced from one sample in a study of identical twins listed by TCRdb under 2016. Library preparation employed 5' RACE. The sequencing machine was an Illumina HiSeq 2000. TCRdb itself trimmed the public reads at Q25 with fastp, ran MiXCR and retained productive beta chains. Each entry merges the rows of one CDR3 protein and shows their most common DNA and genes. This sample has about 490,000 distinct CDR3 sequences in its table, and 13% to 15% of those were observed once. Of the sample, around 0.48% falls within the top ten clones. This same sample was also part of a study on yellow fever vaccine responses in identical twins.

Sequencing input: CD4+ T cells sorted from blood. The receptors shown here come from a woman aged 18-29 years in good health.

This clonotype has just a few counts. The genes are TRBV7-9 and TRBJ2-1, with TRBD2 identical over 14 bases. This CDR3 has 13 amino acids. The V gene end was trimmed by 8 bases and the J gene end by 10 bases; junction bases not matched to a gene: 4. The germline CDR1 and CDR2 sequences are SEHNR and FQNEAQ (reference sequence). CDR3 amino acids: CASRTSGRSEQFF. CDR3 DNA sequence: TGTGCCAGCCGGACTAGCGGGAGGAGCGAGCAGTTCTTC.

The sample holds a few counts of this clonotype. The rearrangement links TRBV12-3 or TRBV12-4 to TRBJ2-3, with a possible D match to TRBD2 (6 bases). The CDR3 totals 14 residues. Trimming left V 4 bases short and J 8 bases short, with 16 bases between. The CDR3 sequence: CASSYGSAQATQYF. In nucleotides, the CDR3 is TGTGCCAGCAGTTACGGGAGCGCACAAGCTACGCAGTATTTT.

V gene TRBV28 combines with J gene TRBJ2-6; D call uncertain. This CDR3 contains 14 residues. V lost 6 bases to trimming and J lost 3 bases, with 9 bases between them. The germline V gene has CDR1 MDHEN and CDR2 SYDVKM. The chain's CDR3 is CASRRNNGANVLTF. Written as DNA, the CDR3 is TGTGCCAGCAGAAGGAATAATGGGGCCAACGTCCTGACTTTC.